Presented here are 15 T cell receptor beta chains from one specimen sequenced in a study of vaccination and CD4 T cells after COVID-19 (dated by TCRdb to between 2020 and 2023). What these receptors recognize is not known. The method was PCR. The instrument given in TCRdb is Illumina iSeq 100. At the Johns Hopkins FTIC core, DNA from the cultured CD4+ T cells underwent TCR sequencing with the Oncomine TCR Beta short-read assay. The QIAamp micro DNA kit was used to extract genomic DNA from the cultured CD4+ T cells. TCRdb reanalyzed the raw reads on its own, using fastp at Q25 for trimming and MiXCR for clone calling, and kept in-frame beta chains. Each record represents a unique CDR3 protein, reported with the most common genes and DNA among its rows. The sample data list 9,000 to 13,000 distinct CDR3 sequences, and around 29% of these were observed just once. About an eighth of the sample rests with the top ten.

According to the study, the label for this sample's treatment or condition signals: roughly 11-day PBMC culture with coronavirus spike peptide pools or control peptides (ViraFEST assay). CD4+ T cells from unexposed donors were collected before the COVID-19 pandemic (2011-2018). Sequenced: CD4+ T cells from blood, cultured in vitro. The receptors come from a human donor in good health.

This clonotype was observed a handful of times. The V call is TRBV28, the J call TRBJ1-2; the D gene is possibly TRBD1 (6 bases). Looked up from germline, CDR1 is MDHEN and CDR2 is SYDVKM. Trimming took 6 bases from V and 5 from J, leaving 13 bases between them. The CDR3 spans 13 residues. The CDR3 here is CASSQDSRYGYTF. CDR3 DNA: TGTGCCAGCAGCCAGGACAGCAGGTATGGCTACACCTTC.

This clonotype was counted a few times. The chain links TRBV2 to TRBJ1-1, with no clear D. Trimming took off 3 bases at V and 4 bases at J, with 9 bases between the two ends. The germline CDR1 and CDR2 sequences are SNHLY and FYNNEI. The CDR3 contains 13 residues. DNA of the CDR3: TGTGCCAGCAGTGAGTCGAAGGGCACTGAAGCTTTCTTT. Translated: CASSESKGTEAFF.

The chain carries TRBV6-2 or TRBV6-3 and TRBJ2-7, with D possibly being TRBD2 (5 bases). The CDR3 consists of 18 residues. The V gene's germline CDR1 is MNHEY and CDR2 SVGEGT. V lost 0 bases, J lost 0 bases, and 18 bases lay in between. DNA for the CDR3: TGTGCCAGCAGTTACTCCTCAGCGGCGGAAAAAAGCTCCTACGAGCAGTACTTC. Protein: CASSYSSAAEKSSYEQYF.

This clonotype was seen a few times. V and J are TRBV15 and TRBJ2-3; D is unclear. CDR3 length: 14 residues. V lost 3 bases and J lost 1, with 8 bases in between. Germline lookup yields CDR1 LNHNV and CDR2 YYDKDF (reference sequence). Written as DNA, the CDR3 is TGTGCCACCAGCAGGCCCAGCGGCACAGATACGCAGTATTTT. Amino acids: CATSRPSGTDTQYF.

This clonotype was seen only once. This chain joins TRBV20-1 and TRBJ2-7; TRBD2 matches at 12 bases. V lost 6 bases, J lost 0 bases, and 6 bases stayed unmatched. Germline-derived CDR1 and CDR2 are DFQATT and SNEGSKA (reference sequence). The CDR3 is 15 residues long. The CDR3 coding sequence is TGCAGTGCCATTGGGACTAGCGGGTTCTCCTACGAGCAGTACTTC. It is translated as CSAIGTSGFSYEQYF.

As to this clonotype: This may be a read error, as it is one base from a much larger clone. This chain joins TRBV20-1 and TRBJ1-2; perhaps TRBD1 as D (5 bases). This CDR3 is 16 amino acids long. V dropped 6 bases and J dropped 5 bases, with 25 bases sitting between them. In germline, CDR1 is DFQATT, CDR2 SNEGSKA (reference sequence). CDR3: CSARLAREGFRYGYTF. CDR3 DNA: TGCAGTGCCCGCCTGGCCAGGGAAGGGTTTCGATATGGCTACACCTTC.

The chain uses TRBV6-1 and TRBJ1-1, with D perhaps TRBD1 (5 bases). The germline V gene has CDR1 MNHNS and CDR2 SASEGT. This CDR3 has 11 amino acids. V shed 2 bases and J shed 14 bases, with 12 bases lying between them. CDR3 nucleotide sequence: TGTGCCAGCAGTGAACCGCCCCCAGGGTTCTTT. This translates into CASSEPPPGFF.

This clonotype has more than one count but fewer than ten. The CDR3 nucleotides read TGTGCCACCAGCATTCCTAGCGGGACAAGTCACACTGAAGCTTTCTTT. The encoded protein is CATSIPSGTSHTEAFF. This chain links TRBV15 with TRBJ1-1; TRBD1 might be the D (6 bases). The germline CDR1 and CDR2 sequences are LNHNV and YYDKDF (reference sequence). Trimming stripped 4 bases from V and 3 bases from J, with 18 bases between. CDR3 size: 16 residues.

The V call is TRBV27, the J call TRBJ2-5, with 10 bases identical to TRBD2. In germline, CDR1 is MNHEY, CDR2 SMNVEV (reference sequence). This CDR3 spans 15 amino acids. The J segment lost 6 bases and the V segment lost 3 bases, leaving 7 bases of the junction unmatched. Here the CDR3 DNA reads TGTGCCAGCAGTTTCTGGCTAGCGGGAGTGAAGACCCAGTACTTC. Protein: CASSFWLAGVKTQYF.

This chain uses TRBV19 with TRBJ2-2; a weak D match, TRBD1 (5 bases). Germline CDR1 and CDR2: LNHDA and SQIVND (reference sequence). CDR3 length: 13 residues. The V and J ends lost 4 bases and 6 bases respectively, with 9 bases between them. In DNA, the CDR3 is TGTGCCAGTAGTACAGGGTGGGCCGGGGAGCTGTTTTTT. This codes for CASSTGWAGELFF.

The V gene is TRBV20-1, the J gene TRBJ2-2; TRBD2 agrees at 7 bases. CDR1 and CDR2 (germline): DFQATT, SNEGSKA (reference sequence). This CDR3 spans 14 amino acids. V lost 5 bases to trimming and J lost 5 bases; unmatched junction nucleotides: 8. DNA of the CDR3: TGCAGTGCTCAAGGACTAGGGAGTACCGGGGAGCTGTTTTTT. It encodes CSAQGLGSTGELFF.

This clonotype turned up a few times. The V gene is TRBV7-2, the J gene TRBJ2-7, with D tentatively TRBD1 or TRBD2 (6 bases each). Germline lookup yields CDR1 SGHTA and CDR2 FQGNSA. V was trimmed by 3 bases and J by 7 bases, leaving 16 bases between them. CDR3 length: 14 residues. The CDR3 region has the DNA TGTGCCAGCAGCTTTAAAGGAGGGGGGAGTGAGCAGTACTTC. Translation gives CASSFKGGGSEQYF.

This clonotype showed up just a few times. The chain joins TRBV7-9 to TRBJ2-7; 9 bases match TRBD1. The CDR3 extends over 19 amino acids. CDR1 and CDR2 from the germline V gene are SEHNR and FQNEAQ (reference sequence). Trimming cost V 5 bases and J 4 bases; bases outside gene matches: 21. CDR3 sequence reads: CASSQLWTGATGAEYEQYF. In DNA form, the CDR3 reads TGTGCCAGCAGCCAACTCTGGACAGGGGCGACGGGAGCGGAGTACGAGCAGTACTTC.

A word on this clonotype: A read error may produce the germline difference seen at one junction end. The V gene is TRBV24-1, the J gene TRBJ2-5; TRBD1 or TRBD2 may be the D gene (6 bases each). This CDR3 comprises 16 residues. Germline V gene sequence: CDR1 KGHDR, CDR2 SFDVKD. CDR3 protein: CATSDPPSRGGEAQYF. The CDR3 nucleotides read TGTGCCACCAGTGACCCCCCGAGCAGGGGAGGAGAGGCCCAGTACTTC.

This clonotype was counted between two and nine times. The gene calls are TRBV6-1 and TRBJ1-1, with D tentatively TRBD1 (6 bases). The V gene lost 5 bases and the J gene lost 4 bases, with 11 bases spanning the gap. The CDR3 extends over 13 amino acids. Germline V gene data show CDR1 as MNHNS and CDR2 as SASEGT. The CDR3 reads CASSKQGSTEAFF. Here the CDR3 DNA reads TGTGCCAGCAGTAAACAGGGCTCCACTGAAGCTTTCTTT.